Sequencing of this T cell receptor beta chain was carried out in a study of Ad26.COV2.S vaccination and SARS-CoV-2 variants. A single count supports this clone. Using immunoSEQ multiplex PCR, the repertoire was profiled, and TCRdb retains in-frame clones only, with some absent. The profile shows hundreds of thousands of clones, more than 80% of them singletons. Treatment indicated: over 15 received Ad26.COV2.S at low or high dose, single or two shots; roughly five received placebo; per-sample allocation not given. Samples analyzed were those drawn on day 63 after the first vaccine or placebo injection. CDR1 SGHRS and CDR2 YFSETQ come from the germline V gene. This CDR3 spans 12 amino acids. V dropped 3 bases and J dropped 8 bases, with 9 bases sitting between them.

The sequence came from a person aged 18 to 59 who received the Ad26.COV2.S COVID-19 vaccine or a placebo. The rearrangement uses TRBV5-1 and TRBJ2-1, with D perhaps being TRBD1 or TRBD2 (5 bases each). Sequenced here: peripheral blood, sampled in a trial of Ad26.COV2.S vaccine versus placebo. In nucleotides, the CDR3 is TGCGCCAGCAGCTGGGACGGGCATGAGCAGTTCTTC. This sequence encodes CASSWDGHEQFF.